This TCR beta chain was sequenced during a study of PD-L1 blockade in urothelial cancer. Between the trimmed V and J ends, which lost 4 bases and 10 bases, there was a span of 16 bases. Germline values: CDR1 KGHSH, CDR2 LQKENI. This CDR3 contains 13 residues. Sequencing was performed with immunoSEQ multiplex PCR; in TCRdb, only in-frame clones are kept and a portion is missing. The table has 35,000 to 45,000 clones, about four fifths seen once. This chain uses TRBV18 with TRBJ1-1; weak D call: TRBD1 (6 bases). The sequenced sample was PBMCs, obtained around atezolizumab (anti-PD-L1) treatment. The source is a man aged 65 to 85 with urothelial cancer. CDR3: CASSQEFLQGAFF. The CDR3 bases are TGTGCCAGCTCACAAGAATTCCTACAGGGAGCTTTCTTT.